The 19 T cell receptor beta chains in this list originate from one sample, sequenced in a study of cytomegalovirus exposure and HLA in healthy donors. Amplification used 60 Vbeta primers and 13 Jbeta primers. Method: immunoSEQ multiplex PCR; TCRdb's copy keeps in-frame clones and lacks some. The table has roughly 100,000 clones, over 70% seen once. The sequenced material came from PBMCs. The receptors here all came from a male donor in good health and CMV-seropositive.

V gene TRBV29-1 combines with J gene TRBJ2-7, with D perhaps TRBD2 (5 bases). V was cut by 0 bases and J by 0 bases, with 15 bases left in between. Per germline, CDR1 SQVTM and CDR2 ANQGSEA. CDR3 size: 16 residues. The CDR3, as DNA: TGCAGCGTTGAAGATCTTCGGGGAAGAAGCTCCTACGAGCAGTACTTC. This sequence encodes CSVEDLRGRSSYEQYF.

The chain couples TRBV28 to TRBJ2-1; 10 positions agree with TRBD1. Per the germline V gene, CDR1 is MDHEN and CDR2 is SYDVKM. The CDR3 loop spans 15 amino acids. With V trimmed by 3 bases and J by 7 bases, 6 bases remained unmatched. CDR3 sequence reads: CASSLDRGIGNEQFF. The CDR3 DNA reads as TGTGCCAGCAGTTTGGACAGGGGGATAGGGAATGAGCAGTTCTTC.

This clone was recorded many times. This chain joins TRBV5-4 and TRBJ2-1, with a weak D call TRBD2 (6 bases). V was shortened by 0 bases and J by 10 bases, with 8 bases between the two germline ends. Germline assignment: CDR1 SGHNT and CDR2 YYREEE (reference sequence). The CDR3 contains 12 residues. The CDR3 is CASSLEGLEQFF. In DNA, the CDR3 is TGTGCCAGCAGCTTGGAGGGACTCGAGCAGTTCTTC.

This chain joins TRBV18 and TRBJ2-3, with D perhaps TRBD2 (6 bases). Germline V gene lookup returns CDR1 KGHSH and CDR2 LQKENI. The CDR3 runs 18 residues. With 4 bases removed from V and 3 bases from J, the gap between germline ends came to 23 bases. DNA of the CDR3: TGTGCCAGCTCACTTCCCATAAATCTAGCGAGTGGTACAGATACGCAGTATTTT. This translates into CASSLPINLASGTDTQYF.

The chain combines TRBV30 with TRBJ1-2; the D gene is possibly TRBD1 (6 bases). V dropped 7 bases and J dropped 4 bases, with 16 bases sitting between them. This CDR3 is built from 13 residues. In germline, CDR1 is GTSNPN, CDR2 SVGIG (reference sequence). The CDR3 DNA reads TGTGCCTCCCAATTACAGGGTGGCTATGGCTACACCTTC. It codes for CASQLQGGYGYTF.

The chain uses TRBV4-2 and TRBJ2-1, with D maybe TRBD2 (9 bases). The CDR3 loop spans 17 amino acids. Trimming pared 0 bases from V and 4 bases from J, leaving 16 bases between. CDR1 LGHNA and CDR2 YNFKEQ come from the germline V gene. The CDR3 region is CASSQDLAGQVYNEQFF. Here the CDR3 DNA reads TGTGCCAGCAGCCAAGATCTAGCGGGACAGGTTTACAATGAGCAGTTCTTC.

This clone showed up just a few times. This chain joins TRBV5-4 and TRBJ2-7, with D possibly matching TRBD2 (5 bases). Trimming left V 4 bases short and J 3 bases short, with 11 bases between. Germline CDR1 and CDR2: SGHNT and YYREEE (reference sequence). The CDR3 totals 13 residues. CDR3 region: CASSPDSIYEQYF. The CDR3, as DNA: TGTGCCAGCAGCCCGGACTCGATCTACGAGCAGTACTTC.

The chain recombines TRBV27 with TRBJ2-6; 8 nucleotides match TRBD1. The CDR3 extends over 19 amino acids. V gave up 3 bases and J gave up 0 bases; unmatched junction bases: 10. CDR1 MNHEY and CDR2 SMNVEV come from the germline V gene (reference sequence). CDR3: CASSFGWGQASSGANVLTF. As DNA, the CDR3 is TGTGCCAGCAGTTTTGGGTGGGGACAGGCGTCCTCTGGGGCCAACGTCCTGACTTTC.

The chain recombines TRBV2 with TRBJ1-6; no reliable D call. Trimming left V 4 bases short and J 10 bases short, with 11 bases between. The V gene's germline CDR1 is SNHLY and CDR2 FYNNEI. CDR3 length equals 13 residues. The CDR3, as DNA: TGTGCCAGCAGTGTACGGGTAGAGTCACCCCTCCACTTT. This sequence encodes CASSVRVESPLHF. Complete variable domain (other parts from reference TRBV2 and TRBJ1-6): EPEVTQTPSHQVTQMGQEVILRCVPISNHLYFYWYRQILGQKVEFLVSFYNNEISEKSEIFDDQFSVERPDGSNFTLKIRSTKLEDSAMYFCASSVRVESPLHFGNGTRLTVT.

Written as DNA, the CDR3 is TGTGCCACCAGCAGGCGGCAGGGGGCTGCAGATACGCAGTATTTT. Translated: CATSRRQGAADTQYF. This chain connects TRBV15 to TRBJ2-3, with TRBD1 matching over 8 bases. Germline V gene lookup returns CDR1 LNHNV and CDR2 YYDKDF (reference sequence). The CDR3 totals 15 residues. The V and J ends lost 3 bases and 4 bases, in that order; junction bases with no gene match: 6.

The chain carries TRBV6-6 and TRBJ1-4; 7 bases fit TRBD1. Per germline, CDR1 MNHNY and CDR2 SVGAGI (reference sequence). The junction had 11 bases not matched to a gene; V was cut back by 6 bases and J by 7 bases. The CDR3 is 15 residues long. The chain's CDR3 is CASRESRGRGEKLFF. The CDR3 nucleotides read TGTGCCAGCAGGGAAAGCAGGGGGAGAGGTGAAAAACTGTTTTTT.

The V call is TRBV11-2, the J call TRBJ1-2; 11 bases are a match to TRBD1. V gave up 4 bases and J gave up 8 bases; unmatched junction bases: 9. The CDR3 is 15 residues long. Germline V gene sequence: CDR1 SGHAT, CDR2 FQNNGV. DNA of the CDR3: TGTGCCAGCAGCTCCGGACAGGGGGCATTGGGCGGCTACACCTTC. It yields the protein CASSSGQGALGGYTF.

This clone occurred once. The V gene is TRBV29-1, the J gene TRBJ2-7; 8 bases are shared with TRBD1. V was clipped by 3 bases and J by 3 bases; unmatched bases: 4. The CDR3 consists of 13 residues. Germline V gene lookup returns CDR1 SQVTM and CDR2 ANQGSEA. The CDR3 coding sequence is TGCAGCGTTGAGGCCGGACAGGGCTACGAGCAGTACTTC. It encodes CSVEAGQGYEQYF.

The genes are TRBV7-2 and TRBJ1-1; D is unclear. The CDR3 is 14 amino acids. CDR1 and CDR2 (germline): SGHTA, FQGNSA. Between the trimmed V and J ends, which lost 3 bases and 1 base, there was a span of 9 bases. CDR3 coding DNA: TGTGCCAGCAGCTTTTCCCAGCGGAACACTGAAGCTTTCTTT. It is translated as CASSFSQRNTEAFF.

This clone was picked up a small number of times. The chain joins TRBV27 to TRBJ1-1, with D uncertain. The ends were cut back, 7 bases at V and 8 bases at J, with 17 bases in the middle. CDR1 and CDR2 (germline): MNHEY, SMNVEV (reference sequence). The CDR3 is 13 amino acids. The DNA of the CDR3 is TGTGCCAGCACCGACACCGACTCGGGGGAAGCTTTCTTT. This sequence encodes CASTDTDSGEAFF.

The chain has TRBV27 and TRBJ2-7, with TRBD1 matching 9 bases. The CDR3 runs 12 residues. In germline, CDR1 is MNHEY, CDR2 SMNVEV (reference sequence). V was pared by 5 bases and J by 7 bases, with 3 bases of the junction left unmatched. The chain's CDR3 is CASSPTGGEQYF. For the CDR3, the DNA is TGTGCCAGCAGTCCGACAGGGGGAGAGCAGTACTTC.

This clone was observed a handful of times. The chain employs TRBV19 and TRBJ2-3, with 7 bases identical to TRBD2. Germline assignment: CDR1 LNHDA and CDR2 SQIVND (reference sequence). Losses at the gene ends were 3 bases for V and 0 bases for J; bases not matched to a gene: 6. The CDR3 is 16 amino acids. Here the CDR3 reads CASSIVTSLSTDTQYF. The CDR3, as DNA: TGTGCCAGTAGTATCGTGACTAGCCTCAGCACAGATACGCAGTATTTT.

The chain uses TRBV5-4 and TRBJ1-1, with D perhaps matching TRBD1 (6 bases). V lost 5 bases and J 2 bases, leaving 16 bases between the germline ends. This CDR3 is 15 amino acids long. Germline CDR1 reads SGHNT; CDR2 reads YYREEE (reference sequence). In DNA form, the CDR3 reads TGTGCCAGCAGTTCGTACGCAGGGGCAAACACTGAAGCTTTCTTT. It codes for CASSSYAGANTEAFF.

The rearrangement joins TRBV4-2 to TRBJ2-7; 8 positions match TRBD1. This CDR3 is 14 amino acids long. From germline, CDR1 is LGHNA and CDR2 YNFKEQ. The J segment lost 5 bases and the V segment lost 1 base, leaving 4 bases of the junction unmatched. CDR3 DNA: TGTGCCAGCAGCCAAGTGGACAGGGACGACGAGCAGTACTTC. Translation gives CASSQVDRDDEQYF.